This T cell receptor (beta chain) was recorded in a study of response to subunit inactivated influenza vaccine. General study points: It was the authors' suggestion that each seasonal influenza vaccination recruits few new T cells.

TCRdb itself ran the RT-PCR reads through MiXCR, one entry per CDR3 protein. The sample includes 500,000 to 650,000 distinct CDR3 sequences, around 8% of them seen just once. V lost 4 bases to trimming and J lost 7 bases; unmatched junction nucleotides: 12. CDR1 and CDR2 from the germline V gene are KGHSH and LQKENI. The length of the CDR3 is 17 residues. This clonotype was counted between two and nine times. What it binds is unknown. Here the sequenced sample was PBMCs from blood, taken approximately 25 months after vaccination. The TCR was taken from a man in his fifties or sixties who received an inactivated influenza vaccine. The V gene is TRBV18, the J gene TRBJ2-1; TRBD2 matches 11 bases. This chain's CDR3 is CASSLAQTSGNGNEQFF. Here the CDR3 DNA reads TGTGCCAGCTCACTTGCTCAGACTAGCGGGAATGGAAATGAGCAGTTCTTC.